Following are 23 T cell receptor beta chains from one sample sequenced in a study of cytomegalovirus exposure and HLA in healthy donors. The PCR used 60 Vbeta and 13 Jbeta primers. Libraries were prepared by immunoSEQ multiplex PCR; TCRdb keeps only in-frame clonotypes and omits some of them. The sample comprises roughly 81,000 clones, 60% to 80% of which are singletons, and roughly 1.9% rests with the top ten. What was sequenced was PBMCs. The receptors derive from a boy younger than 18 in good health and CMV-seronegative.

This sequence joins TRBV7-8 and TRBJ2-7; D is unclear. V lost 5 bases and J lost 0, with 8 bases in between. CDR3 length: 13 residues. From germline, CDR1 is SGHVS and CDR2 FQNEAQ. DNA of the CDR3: TGTGCCAGCAGCCCCCGAGTCTCCTACGAGCAGTACTTC. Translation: CASSPRVSYEQYF.

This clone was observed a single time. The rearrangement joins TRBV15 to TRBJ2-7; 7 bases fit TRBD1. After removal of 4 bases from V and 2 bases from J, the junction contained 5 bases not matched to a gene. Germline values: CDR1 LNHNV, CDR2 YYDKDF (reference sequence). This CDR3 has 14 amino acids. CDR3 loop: CATSINRGPYEQYF. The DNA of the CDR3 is TGTGCCACCAGCATAAACAGGGGCCCCTACGAGCAGTACTTC.

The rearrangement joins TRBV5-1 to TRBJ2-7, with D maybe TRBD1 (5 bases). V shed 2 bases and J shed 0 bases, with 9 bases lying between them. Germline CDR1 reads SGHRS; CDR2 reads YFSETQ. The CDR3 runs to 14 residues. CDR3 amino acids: CASSFTGASYEQYF. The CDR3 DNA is TGCGCCAGCAGCTTTACAGGCGCCTCCTACGAGCAGTACTTC. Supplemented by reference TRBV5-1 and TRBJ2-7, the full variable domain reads KAGVTQTPRYLIKTRGQQVTLSCSPISGHRSVSWYQQTPGQGLQFLFEYFSETQRNKGNFPGRFSGRQFSNSRSEMNVSTLELGDSALYLCASSFTGASYEQYFGPGTRLTVT.

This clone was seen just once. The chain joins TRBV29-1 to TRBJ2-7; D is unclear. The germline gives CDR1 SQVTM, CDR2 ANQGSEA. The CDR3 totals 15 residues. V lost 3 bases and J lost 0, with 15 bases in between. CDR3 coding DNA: TGCAGCGTTGAGGTGGCGGATCCGAGCTCCTACGAGCAGTACTTC. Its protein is CSVEVADPSSYEQYF.

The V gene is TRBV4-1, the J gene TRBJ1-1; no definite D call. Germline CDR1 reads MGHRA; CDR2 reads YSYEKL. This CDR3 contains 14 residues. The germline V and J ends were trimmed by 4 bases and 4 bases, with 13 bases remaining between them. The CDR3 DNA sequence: TGCGCCAGCAGCCTGGAACGGGGTATCACTGAAGCTTTCTTT. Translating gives CASSLERGITEAFF.

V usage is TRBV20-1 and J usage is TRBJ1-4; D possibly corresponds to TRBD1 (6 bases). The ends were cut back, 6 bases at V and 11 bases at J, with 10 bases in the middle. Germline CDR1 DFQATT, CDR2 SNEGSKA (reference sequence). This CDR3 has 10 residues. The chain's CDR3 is CSANQGKLFF. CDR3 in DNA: TGCAGTGCCAACCAGGGGAAACTGTTTTTT.

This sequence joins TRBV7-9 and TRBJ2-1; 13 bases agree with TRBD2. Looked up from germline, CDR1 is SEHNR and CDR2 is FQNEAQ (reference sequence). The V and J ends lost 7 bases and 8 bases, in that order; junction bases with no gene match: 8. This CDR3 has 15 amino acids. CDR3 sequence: CASTKGLAGNDEQFF. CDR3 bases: TGTGCCAGCACCAAGGGACTAGCGGGGAACGATGAGCAGTTCTTC.

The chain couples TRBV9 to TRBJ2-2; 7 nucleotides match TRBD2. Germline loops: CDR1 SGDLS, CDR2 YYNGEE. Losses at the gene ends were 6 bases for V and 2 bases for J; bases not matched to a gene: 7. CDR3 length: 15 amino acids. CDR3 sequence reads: CASTGREFNTGELFF. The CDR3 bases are TGTGCCAGCACGGGGCGGGAGTTTAACACCGGGGAGCTGTTTTTT.

This CDR3 reads CASSQSTTSTPIEQYF. For the CDR3, the DNA is TGCGCCAGCAGCCAATCAACGACTAGCACCCCTATCGAGCAGTACTTC. The genes are TRBV4-3 and TRBJ2-7, with 7 bases that match TRBD2. The V and J ends lost 2 bases and 6 bases, in that order; junction bases with no gene match: 13. CDR3 length: 16 amino acids. Looked up from germline, CDR1 is LGHNA and CDR2 is YSLEER.

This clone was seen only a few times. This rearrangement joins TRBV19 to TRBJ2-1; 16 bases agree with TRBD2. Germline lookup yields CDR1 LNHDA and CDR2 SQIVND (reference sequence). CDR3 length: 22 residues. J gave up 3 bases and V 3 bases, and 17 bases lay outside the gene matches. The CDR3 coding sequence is TGTGCCAGTAGTATTGAGGGACTAGCGGGAGGGCCGAATCCCTTTCACTACAATGAGCAGTTCTTC. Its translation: CASSIEGLAGGPNPFHYNEQFF.

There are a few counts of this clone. The CDR3 DNA follows: TGTGCCAGCAGTTACTATCGACAGGACAGTACCTACGAGCAGTACTTC. Its protein product is CASSYYRQDSTYEQYF. The V call is TRBV6-6, the J call TRBJ2-7, with a weak D call TRBD1 (6 bases). Trimming removed 1 base at V and 2 bases at J, with 15 bases between. The germline CDR1 and CDR2 sequences are MNHNY and SVGAGI (reference sequence). CDR3 length: 16 amino acids.

CDR3 protein: CSLFVAGEYEQYF. The CDR3, as DNA: TGCAGCCTCTTCGTTGCAGGCGAGTACGAGCAGTACTTC. The rearrangement uses TRBV29-1 and TRBJ2-7; D is unclear. V gave up 8 bases and J gave up 4 bases, with 18 bases separating them. Germline-derived CDR1 and CDR2 are SQVTM and ANQGSEA. The CDR3 covers 13 residues.

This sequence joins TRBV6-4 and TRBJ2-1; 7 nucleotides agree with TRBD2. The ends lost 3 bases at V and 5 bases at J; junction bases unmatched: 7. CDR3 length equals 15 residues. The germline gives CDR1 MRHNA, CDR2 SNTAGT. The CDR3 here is CASSETAGEHNEQFF. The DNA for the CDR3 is TGTGCCAGCAGTGAAACGGCGGGAGAGCACAATGAGCAGTTCTTC.

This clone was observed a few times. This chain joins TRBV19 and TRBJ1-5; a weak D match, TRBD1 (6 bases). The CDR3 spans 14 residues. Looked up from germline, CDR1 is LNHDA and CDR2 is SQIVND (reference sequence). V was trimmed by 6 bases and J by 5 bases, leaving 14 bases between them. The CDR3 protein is CASSQPGAHQPQHF. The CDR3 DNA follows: TGTGCCAGTAGCCAGCCAGGGGCCCATCAGCCCCAGCATTTT.

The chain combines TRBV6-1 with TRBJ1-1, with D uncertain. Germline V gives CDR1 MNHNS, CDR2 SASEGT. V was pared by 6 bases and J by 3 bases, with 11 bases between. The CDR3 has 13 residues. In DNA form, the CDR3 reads TGTGCCAGCAGGAGGCGGTTAGACACTGAAGCTTTCTTT. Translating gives CASRRRLDTEAFF.

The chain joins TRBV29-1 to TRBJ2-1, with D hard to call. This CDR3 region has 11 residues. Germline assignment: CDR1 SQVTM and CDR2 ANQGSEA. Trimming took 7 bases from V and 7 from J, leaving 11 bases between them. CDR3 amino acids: CSGSMKNEQFF. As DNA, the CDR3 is TGCAGCGGCTCTATGAAGAATGAGCAGTTCTTC.

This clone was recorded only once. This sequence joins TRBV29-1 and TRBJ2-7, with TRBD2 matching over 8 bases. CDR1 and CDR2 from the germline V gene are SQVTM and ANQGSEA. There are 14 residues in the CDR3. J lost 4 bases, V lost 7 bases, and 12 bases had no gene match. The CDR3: CSARMAGGRYEQYF. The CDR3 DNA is TGCAGCGCACGGATGGCGGGAGGAAGGTACGAGCAGTACTTC.

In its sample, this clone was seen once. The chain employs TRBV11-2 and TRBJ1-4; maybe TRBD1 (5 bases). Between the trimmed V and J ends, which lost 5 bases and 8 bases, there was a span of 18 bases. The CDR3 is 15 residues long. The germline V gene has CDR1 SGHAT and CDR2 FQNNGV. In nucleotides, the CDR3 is TGTGCCAGCAGCACCCGGGGGGGTTTAAGGGAAAAACTGTTTTTT. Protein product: CASSTRGGLREKLFF. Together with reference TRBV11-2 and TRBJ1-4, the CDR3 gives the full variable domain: EAGVAQSPRYKIIEKRQSVAFWCNPISGHATLYWYQQILGQGPKLLIQFQNNGVVDDSQLPKDRFSAERLKGVDSTLKIQPAKLEDSAVYLCASSTRGGLREKLFFGSGTQLSVL.

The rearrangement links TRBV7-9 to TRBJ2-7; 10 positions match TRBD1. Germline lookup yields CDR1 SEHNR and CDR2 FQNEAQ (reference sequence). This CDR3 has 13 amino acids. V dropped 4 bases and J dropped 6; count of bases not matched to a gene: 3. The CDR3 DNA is TGTGCCAGCAGCTACGGGACAGGGGTCGAGCAGTACTTC. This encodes CASSYGTGVEQYF.

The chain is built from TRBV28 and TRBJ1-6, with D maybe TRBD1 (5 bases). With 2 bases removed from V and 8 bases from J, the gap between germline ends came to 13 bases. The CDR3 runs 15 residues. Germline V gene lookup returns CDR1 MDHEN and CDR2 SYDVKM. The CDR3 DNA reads TGTGCCAGCAGTTTACTGACAGCGGGGCATTCACCCCTCCACTTT. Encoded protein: CASSLLTAGHSPLHF.

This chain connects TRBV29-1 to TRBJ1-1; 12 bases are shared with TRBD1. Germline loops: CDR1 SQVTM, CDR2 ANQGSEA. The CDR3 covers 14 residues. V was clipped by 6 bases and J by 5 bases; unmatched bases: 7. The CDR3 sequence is CSVQRDRGQTEAFF. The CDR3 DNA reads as TGCAGCGTACAAAGGGACAGGGGGCAGACTGAAGCTTTCTTT. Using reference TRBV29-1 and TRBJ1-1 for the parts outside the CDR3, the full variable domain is SAVISQKPSRDICQRGTSLTIQCQVDSQVTMMFWYRQQPGQSLTLIATANQGSEATYESGFVIDKFPISRPNLTFSTLTVSNMSPEDSSIYLCSVQRDRGQTEAFFGQGTRLTVV.

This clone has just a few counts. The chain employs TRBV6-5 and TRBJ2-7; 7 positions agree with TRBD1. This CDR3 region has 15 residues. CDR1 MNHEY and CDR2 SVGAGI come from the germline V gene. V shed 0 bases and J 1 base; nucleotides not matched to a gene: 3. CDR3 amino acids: CASSYSGTASYEQYF. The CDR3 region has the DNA TGTGCCAGCAGTTACTCCGGGACAGCTTCCTACGAGCAGTACTTC.

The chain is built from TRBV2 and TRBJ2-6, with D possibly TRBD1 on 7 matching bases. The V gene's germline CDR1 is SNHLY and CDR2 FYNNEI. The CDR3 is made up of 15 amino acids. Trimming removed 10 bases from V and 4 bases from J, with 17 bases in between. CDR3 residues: CATHRGGAGANVLTF. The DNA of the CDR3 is TGTGCCACCCACAGGGGCGGGGCGGGGGCCAACGTCCTGACTTTC.